The sample holds many counts of the clone carrying this TCR beta chain. Its antigen is still unknown. The CDR3 length is 15 residues. V trimming: 3 bases; J trimming: 4 bases; junction bases outside the gene matches: 6. The germline V gene has CDR1 MGHDK and CDR2 SYGVNS. These data originate in a study of early T cells in non-severe SARS-CoV-2 infection. About the study: Investigators sequenced bulk RNA drawn from unsorted whole blood, and chains remained unpaired.

General study points: Lookups in VDJdb leaned toward anti-spike CD8 responses and missed private and CD4 specificities.

Attachment of unique molecular identifiers was made to individual cDNA molecules. From the 5' RACE reads, TCRdb called clonotypes with MiXCR, one entry per CDR3 protein. The data contain tens of thousands of distinct CDR3 sequences, roughly 4.6% of them singletons. The J gene is TRBJ2-1, the V gene TRBV25-1; TRBD2 matches 7 bases. The sample here was whole blood, taken at baseline. The clonotype comes from an adult who was a healthcare worker with PCR-confirmed SARS-CoV-2 infection or an uninfected control (not recorded which). CDR3 DNA: TGTGCCAGCAGTGAGGGTAGCGGGCCTTACAATGAGCAGTTCTTC. Translation: CASSEGSGPYNEQFF.